The clone carrying this T cell receptor (beta chain) was observed a handful of times. The record originates from a study of T-cell reconstitution after alpha-beta-depleted transplantation in children. Preparation of the TCRbeta library involved a method that used unique molecular identifiers. TCRdb used MiXCR to reprocess the PCR reads, holding one entry per CDR3 protein. The sample shows 450,000 to 700,000 distinct CDR3 sequences, 27% of them seen only once. The CDR3 is 14 residues long. V was trimmed by 2 bases and J by 10 bases, leaving 19 bases between them. Germline CDR1 is SGHRS and CDR2 is YFSETQ.

This chain uses TRBV5-1 with TRBJ2-7; D tentatively fits TRBD1 or TRBD2 (6 bases each). The specimen comprised PBMCs, sampled before TCRalphabeta/CD19-depleted stem cell transplant. The sequence was obtained from a boy younger than two with Wiskott-Aldrich syndrome, due to receive a stem cell transplant. CDR3 sequence (DNA): TGCGCCAGCAGCTTCGGAGGGCTGGGGGCCCCACAGTACTTC. This sequence encodes CASSFGGLGAPQYF. Looking up the rest from reference TRBV5-1 and TRBJ2-7 gives the full variable domain: KAGVTQTPRYLIKTRGQQVTLSCSPISGHRSVSWYQQTPGQGLQFLFEYFSETQRNKGNFPGRFSGRQFSNSRSEMNVSTLELGDSALYLCASSFGGLGAPQYFGPGTRLTVT.